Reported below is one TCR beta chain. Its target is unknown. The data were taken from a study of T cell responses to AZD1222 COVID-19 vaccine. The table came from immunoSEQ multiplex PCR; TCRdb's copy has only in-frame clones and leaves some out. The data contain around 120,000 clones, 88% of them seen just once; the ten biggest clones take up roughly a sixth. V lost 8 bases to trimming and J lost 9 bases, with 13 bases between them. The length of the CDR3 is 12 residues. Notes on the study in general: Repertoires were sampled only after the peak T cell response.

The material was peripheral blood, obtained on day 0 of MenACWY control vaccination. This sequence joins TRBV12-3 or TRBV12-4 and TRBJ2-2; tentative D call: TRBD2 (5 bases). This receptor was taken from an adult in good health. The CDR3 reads CASYRRVRELFF. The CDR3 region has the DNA TGTGCCAGCTACCGGCGGGTACGGGAGCTGTTTTTT.